The 3 T cell receptor beta chains in this list originate from one sample, sequenced in a study of T cells after yellow fever vaccination. TCRdb re-called the 5' RACE reads through MiXCR, storing one row per CDR3 protein. The top ten clones hold roughly 3% of a sample with 300,000 to 400,000 distinct CDR3 sequences, around an eighth of them seen once. This specimen was CD4+ T cells sorted from PBMCs, taken 15 days after the yellow fever booster vaccination. The receptors stem from a man between 18 and 35 years old who received the YFV17D yellow fever vaccine.

This clonotype came up many times. The chain joins TRBV20-1 to TRBJ2-1, with 8 positions matching TRBD1. Germline loops: CDR1 DFQATT, CDR2 SNEGSKA (reference sequence). V trimming: 2 bases; J trimming: 10 bases; junction bases outside the gene matches: 10. The CDR3 has 14 residues. In DNA form, the CDR3 reads TGCAGTGCTAGAATCGCCGGGACAGGAAGAGAGCAGTTCTTC. This translates into CSARIAGTGREQFF.

This clonotype was seen more than once but under ten times. V usage is TRBV20-1 and J usage is TRBJ2-4; D gene uncertain. Trimming took 6 bases from V and 1 from J, leaving 16 bases between them. There are 15 residues in the CDR3. CDR1 and CDR2 from the germline V gene are DFQATT and SNEGSKA (reference sequence). The CDR3 sequence is CSATPLSDAKNIQYF. DNA of the CDR3: TGCAGTGCAACCCCTTTGAGTGATGCCAAAAACATTCAGTACTTC.

J is TRBJ2-3 and V is TRBV5-1, with D maybe TRBD1 (6 bases). The CDR3 is made up of 14 amino acids. With 4 bases removed from V and 4 bases from J, the gap between germline ends came to 13 bases. Looked up from germline, CDR1 is SGHRS and CDR2 is YFSETQ. CDR3 region: CASSLVPGADTQYF. The CDR3 DNA follows: TGCGCCAGCAGCCTAGTACCAGGGGCAGATACGCAGTATTTT. The full variable domain, with the rest looked up from reference TRBV5-1 and TRBJ2-3, is KAGVTQTPRYLIKTRGQQVTLSCSPISGHRSVSWYQQTPGQGLQFLFEYFSETQRNKGNFPGRFSGRQFSNSRSEMNVSTLELGDSALYLCASSLVPGADTQYFGPGTRLTVL.